These 9 T cell receptor beta chains share one sample of origin, sequenced in a study of spatial heterogeneity in lung cancer. Overall study findings and caveats: It was found that expanded intratumoral alpha and beta TCR counts tracked tumor mutation counts.

TCRdb passed the 5' RACE reads through MiXCR, listing each CDR3 protein once. This table has approximately 3,500 distinct CDR3 sequences, 26% appearing once. No antigen is known for these receptors. Time point denoted: sample taken at primary tumor resection. Material: lung tumor tissue, obtained at surgery. The receptors were gathered from a male donor with early-stage non-small cell lung cancer.

The table lists this clonotype with a few counts. This beta chain is an off-target read within a library intended for alpha chains, so its frequency means little. The gene calls are TRBV3-1 and TRBJ1-1, with D uncertain. The CDR3 spans 12 residues. Germline values: CDR1 LGHDT, CDR2 YNNKEL (reference sequence). The ends were cut back, 1 base at V and 11 bases at J, with 11 bases in the middle. CDR3 coding DNA: TGTGCCAGCAGCCAAGGGGATGTCGTGGCTTTCTTT. The encoded protein is CASSQGDVVAFF.

This clonotype ranks as medium-sized. Found in a library prepared for alpha chains, this beta chain is an off-target read, and its abundance has little meaning. The J gene is TRBJ1-1, the V gene TRBV6-2 or TRBV6-3, with 8 bases that match TRBD1. V shed 7 bases and J 0 bases; nucleotides not matched to a gene: 13. Per the germline V gene, CDR1 is MNHEY and CDR2 is SVGEGT. The CDR3 loop spans 17 amino acids. CDR3 amino acids: CASNPWGTGLMNTEAFF. The CDR3 nucleotides read TGTGCCAGCAACCCCTGGGGGACAGGCCTCATGAACACTGAAGCTTTCTTT.

In the case of this clonotype: A library made for alpha chains picked up this beta chain off target, so its size means little. The rearrangement joins TRBV6-6 to TRBJ1-1; no clear D. V lost 6 bases and J lost 3, with 14 bases in between. CDR3 length equals 14 residues. Germline CDR1 is MNHNY and CDR2 is SVGAGI (reference sequence). CDR3 in amino acids: CASREVLSDTEAFF. In DNA, the CDR3 is TGTGCCAGCAGGGAGGTCTTGTCGGACACTGAAGCTTTCTTT.

Comment on this clonotype: This beta chain lies outside the target of a library built for alpha chains; its clone size means little. V and J are TRBV7-9 and TRBJ1-5; tentatively, D is TRBD1 (5 bases). V was clipped by 5 bases and J by 7 bases, with 12 bases between them. The germline V gene has CDR1 SEHNR and CDR2 FQNEAQ (reference sequence). This CDR3 region has 13 residues. Here the CDR3 reads CASSGTGKQPQHF. CDR3 bases: TGTGCCAGCAGCGGAACAGGAAAACAGCCCCAGCATTTT.

This clonotype is judged medium-sized. This beta chain slipped into a library made for alpha chains as a stray read, so its size is not meaningful. The chain combines TRBV10-3 with TRBJ2-7; TRBD2 matches 8 bases. The length of the CDR3 is 15 residues. Trimming removed 10 bases from V and 4 bases from J; junction bases left unmatched: 15. Germline lookup yields CDR1 ENHRY and CDR2 SYGVKD. CDR3 nucleotides: TGTGCCACCCTGACATCAGATAGCGGGAAATACGAGCAGTACTTC. It encodes CATLTSDSGKYEQYF.

Worth noting for this clonotype: This beta chain lies outside the target of a library built for alpha chains; its clone size means little. The genes are TRBV10-3 and TRBJ2-7, with 9 bases fitting TRBD1. Germline V gene lookup returns CDR1 ENHRY and CDR2 SYGVKD. The CDR3 is 13 residues long. V was clipped by 4 bases and J by 5 bases; unmatched bases: 3. The chain's CDR3 is CAISAGQGDEQYF. The CDR3 DNA is TGTGCCATCAGTGCGGGACAGGGCGACGAGCAGTACTTC.

A word on this clonotype: This beta chain is a stray read from a library made for alpha chains; its abundance is not meaningful. The chain couples TRBV5-1 to TRBJ1-2; possible D gene TRBD1, 6 bases. CDR3 length: 15 residues. From germline, CDR1 is SGHRS and CDR2 YFSETQ. V lost 0 bases and J 8 bases, leaving 17 bases between the germline ends. The CDR3 DNA is TGCGCCAGCAGCTTGGAGTTAGGACAGTTTTTCGGCTACACCTTC. Amino acids: CASSLELGQFFGYTF.

Notes on this clonotype: A library prepared for alpha chains yielded this beta chain as an off-target read; its size is of little meaning. This chain connects TRBV20-1 to TRBJ2-2; 7 bases align to TRBD2. With 3 bases clipped from V and 1 base from J, the junction kept 2 bases outside the gene matches. The CDR3 is 14 amino acids. CDR1 and CDR2 (germline): DFQATT, SNEGSKA (reference sequence). The CDR3 DNA reads as TGCAGTGCTAGGGCTAGCGGGAACACCGGGGAGCTGTTTTTT. This encodes CSARASGNTGELFF.

Remarks on this clonotype: This beta chain was picked up by a library intended for alpha chains and is off target, so its count carries little meaning. J is TRBJ1-1 and V is TRBV20-1; D uncertain. V dropped 6 bases and J dropped 1 base, with 9 bases sitting between them. Germline V gives CDR1 DFQATT, CDR2 SNEGSKA (reference sequence). There are 12 residues in the CDR3. CDR3 nucleotide sequence: TGCAGTGCCCCGAGACGGAACACTGAAGCTTTCTTT. This sequence encodes CSAPRRNTEAFF.